Listed below are T cell receptor beta chains from one sample, sequenced in a study of shared clonotypes between healthy human individuals. Clones were read by immunoSEQ multiplex PCR, and TCRdb kept only the in-frame ones, dropping some. The profile covers approximately 1.9 million clones, with 93% appearing a single time and roughly 1.7% taken by the ten largest. Sequenced material: naive CD8+ T cells from PBMCs. The receptor source for this set is a man aged 18 to 35 in good health. Some clones in this sample may be carry-over from other donors' samples. CDR3s leave out the opening cysteine and the closing phenylalanine or tryptophan. Each record gives: V gene, J gene, CDR3 protein.

TRBV5-1	TRBJ2-7	ASSLGQGPYEQY
TRBV7-9	TRBJ2-3	ASSLGGIAVDTQY
TRBV7-9	.	ASGSGDPEYEQY
TRBV6-1	TRBJ2-4	ASSERGTGGNIQY
TRBV28	TRBJ2-2	ASSGDRRDTGELF
TRBV7-9	TRBJ1-1	ATQGGTEAF
TRBV4-1	TRBJ1-5	ASSAKVGQPQH
TRBV7-3	TRBJ2-1	ASSTGIHNEQF
TRBV19	TRBJ1-1	ASSFNPTELVVGGTEAF
TRBV7-6	TRBJ2-7	ASSSQGYEQY
TRBV6-6	TRBJ1-2	ASTYGGYILNYGYT
TRBV14	TRBJ1-1	ASSQSLGREAF
TRBV7-9	TRBJ2-1	ASSLDYNEQF
TRBV11-2	TRBJ2-5	ASSPRQAGSQETQY
TRBV11-2	TRBJ2-7	ASSLAGGISYEQY
TRBV7-9	TRBJ2-7	ASSSGSGGASYEQY
TRBV19	TRBJ1-2	ASSILRTGTNYGYT